The T cell receptor beta chain under discussion was sequenced for a study of OX40 agonist ivuxolimab in advanced cancers. Study-wide context: An agonistic human IgG2 monoclonal antibody against OX40 (CD134) was given. Overall study results and limits: At 0.1 to 3.0 mg/kg, clonal expansion of CD4+ and CD8+ blood T cells had occurred by week 6.

Profiled with immunoSEQ multiplex PCR; TCRdb holds only in-frame clones, not every one. The data contain under 95,000 clones, roughly 82% of them singletons. J lost 10 bases, V lost 4 bases, and 4 bases had no gene match. The germline V gene encodes CDR1 MNHEY and CDR2 SVGAGI. This CDR3 is 12 amino acids long. Concerning this clone: Its antigen is not known.

Drawing of blood for sampling happened at baseline, at cycle 4 day 1, and at cycle 7 day 1. Sequencing was performed on CD4+ or CD8+ T cells sorted from blood, taken in a trial of the OX40 agonist ivuxolimab. V usage is TRBV6-5 and J usage is TRBJ2-1, with 7 bases identical to TRBD2. The source of this sequence is an adult with an advanced solid tumor such as melanoma, head and neck, liver or kidney cancer. CDR3 residues: CASSFQGGEQFF. CDR3 DNA: TGTGCCAGCAGTTTCCAGGGAGGGGAGCAGTTCTTC.